Detailed here is one T cell receptor (beta chain). The data belong to a study of blood T cell repertoires in COVID-19. With V trimmed by 4 bases and J by 1 base, 6 bases remained unmatched. Germline CDR1 and CDR2: SGHTS and YDEGEE. This CDR3 has 15 residues. In the authors' methods: Estimation of nucleated cell counts relied on the amplification of reference gene primers. The data were produced by immunoSEQ multiplex PCR, yet TCRdb's version contains in-frame clones alone and is incomplete. V, J and clone size are those of that table, while D and trimming were read from the DNA. The sample contains over 450,000 clones, 80% to 90% of which appear only once.

The V and J genes are TRBV5-8 and TRBJ1-2; TRBD1 matches 8 bases. This clonotype originated in a man between 18 and 35 years old with COVID-19, enrolled during active disease. What was sequenced was peripheral blood. CDR3 nucleotide sequence: TGTGCCAGCAGCCTACCAGGGGGCAATAACTATGGCTACACCTTC. Protein product: CASSLPGGNNYGYTF.